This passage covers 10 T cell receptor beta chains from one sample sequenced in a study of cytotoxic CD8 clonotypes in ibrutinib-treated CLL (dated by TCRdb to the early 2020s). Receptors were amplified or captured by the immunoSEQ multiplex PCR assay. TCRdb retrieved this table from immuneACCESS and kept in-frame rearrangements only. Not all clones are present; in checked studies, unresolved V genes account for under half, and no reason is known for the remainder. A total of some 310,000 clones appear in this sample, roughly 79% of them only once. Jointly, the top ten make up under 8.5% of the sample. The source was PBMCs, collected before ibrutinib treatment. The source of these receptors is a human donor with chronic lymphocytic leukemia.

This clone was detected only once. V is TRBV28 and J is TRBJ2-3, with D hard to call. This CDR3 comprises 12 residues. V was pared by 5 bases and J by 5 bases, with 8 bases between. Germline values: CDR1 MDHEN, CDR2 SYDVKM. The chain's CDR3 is CASSLVGDTQYF. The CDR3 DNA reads TGTGCCAGCAGTCTCGTGGGAGATACGCAGTATTTT.

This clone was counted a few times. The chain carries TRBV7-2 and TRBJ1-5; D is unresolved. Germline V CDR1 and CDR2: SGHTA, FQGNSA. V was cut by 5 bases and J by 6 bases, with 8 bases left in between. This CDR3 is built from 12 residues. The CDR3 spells CASSRAGQPQHF. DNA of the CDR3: TGTGCCAGCAGCAGAGCAGGTCAGCCCCAGCATTTT. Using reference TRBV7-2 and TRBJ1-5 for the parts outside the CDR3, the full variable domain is GAGVSQSPSNKVTEKGKDVELRCDPISGHTALYWYRQSLGQGLEFLIYFQGNSAPDKSGLPSDRFSAERTGGSVSTLTIQRTQQEDSAVYLCASSRAGQPQHFGDGTRLSIL.

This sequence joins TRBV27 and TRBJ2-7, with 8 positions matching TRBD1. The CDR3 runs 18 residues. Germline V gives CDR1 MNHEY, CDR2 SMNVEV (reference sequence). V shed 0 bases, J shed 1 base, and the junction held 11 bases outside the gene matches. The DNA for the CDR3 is TGTGCCAGCAGTTTATCCACGGACAGGGCGACTAGATCCTACGAGCAGTACTTC. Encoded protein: CASSLSTDRATRSYEQYF.

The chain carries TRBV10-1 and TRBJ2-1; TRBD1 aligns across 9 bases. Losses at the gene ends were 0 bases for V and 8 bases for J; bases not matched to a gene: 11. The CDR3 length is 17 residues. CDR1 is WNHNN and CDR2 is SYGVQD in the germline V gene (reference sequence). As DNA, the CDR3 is TGCGCCAGCAGTGAGTCGAGGGTGGGACAGGGAGGCGATGAGCAGTTCTTC. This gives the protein CASSESRVGQGGDEQFF.

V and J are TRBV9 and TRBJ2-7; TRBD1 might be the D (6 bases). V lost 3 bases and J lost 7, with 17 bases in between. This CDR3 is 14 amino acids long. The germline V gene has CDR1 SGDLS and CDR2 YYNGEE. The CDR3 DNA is TGTGCCAGCAGCGCGGCCCTTCTAGGGGGAGAGCAGTACTTC. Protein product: CASSAALLGGEQYF.

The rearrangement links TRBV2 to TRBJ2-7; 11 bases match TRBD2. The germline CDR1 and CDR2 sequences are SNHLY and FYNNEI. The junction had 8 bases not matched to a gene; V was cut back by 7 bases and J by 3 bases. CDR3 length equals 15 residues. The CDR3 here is CASTEAGTSGYEQYF. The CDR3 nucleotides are TGTGCCAGCACCGAAGCCGGGACTAGCGGCTACGAGCAGTACTTC.

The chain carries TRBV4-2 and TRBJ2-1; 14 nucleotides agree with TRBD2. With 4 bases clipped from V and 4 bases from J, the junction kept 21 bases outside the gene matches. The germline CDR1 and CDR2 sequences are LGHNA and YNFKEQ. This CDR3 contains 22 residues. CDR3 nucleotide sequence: TGTGCCAGCAGCCGGACCAGCAAGGGACTAGCGGGAGTGTCCAGTTCTTACAATGAGCAGTTCTTC. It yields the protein CASSRTSKGLAGVSSSYNEQFF.

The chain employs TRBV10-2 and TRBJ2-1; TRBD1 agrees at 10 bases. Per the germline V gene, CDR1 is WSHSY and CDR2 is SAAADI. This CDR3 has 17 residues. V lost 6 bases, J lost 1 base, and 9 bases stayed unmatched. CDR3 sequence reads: CASSGRTGGKSYNEQFF. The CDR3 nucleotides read TGCGCCAGCAGCGGACGGACAGGGGGAAAGTCCTACAATGAGCAGTTCTTC.

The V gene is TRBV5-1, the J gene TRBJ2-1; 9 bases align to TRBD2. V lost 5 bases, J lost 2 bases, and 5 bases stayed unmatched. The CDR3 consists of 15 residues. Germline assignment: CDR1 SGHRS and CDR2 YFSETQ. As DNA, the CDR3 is TGCGCCAGCAGGAGCGGGGGGTACCCCTACAATGAGCAGTTCTTC. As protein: CASRSGGYPYNEQFF.

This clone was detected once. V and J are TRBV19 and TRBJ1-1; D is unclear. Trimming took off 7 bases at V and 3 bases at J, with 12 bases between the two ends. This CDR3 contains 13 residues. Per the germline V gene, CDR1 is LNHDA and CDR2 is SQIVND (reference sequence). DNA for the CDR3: TGTGCCAGTACTAAAACGGCCTACACTGAAGCTTTCTTT. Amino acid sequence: CASTKTAYTEAFF.